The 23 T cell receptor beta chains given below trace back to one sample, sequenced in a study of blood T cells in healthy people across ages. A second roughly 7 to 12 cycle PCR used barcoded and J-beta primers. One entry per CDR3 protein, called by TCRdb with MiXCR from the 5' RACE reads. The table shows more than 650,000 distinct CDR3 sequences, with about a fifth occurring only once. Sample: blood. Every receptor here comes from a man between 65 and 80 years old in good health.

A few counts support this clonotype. In DNA form, the CDR3 reads TGTGCCACCAGCAGAGGGGTACGGGACGGCGAAAACATTCAGTACTTC. Its protein is CATSRGVRDGENIQYF. The chain carries TRBV15 and TRBJ2-4; either TRBD1 or TRBD2 may supply D (5 bases each). Germline lookup yields CDR1 LNHNV and CDR2 YYDKDF (reference sequence). V lost 1 base and J 5 bases, leaving 15 bases between the germline ends. This CDR3 spans 16 amino acids.

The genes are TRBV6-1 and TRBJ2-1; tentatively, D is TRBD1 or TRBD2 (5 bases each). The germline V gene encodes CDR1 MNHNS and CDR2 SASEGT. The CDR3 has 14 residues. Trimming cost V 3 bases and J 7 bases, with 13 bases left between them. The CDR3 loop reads CASSDAGARNEQFF. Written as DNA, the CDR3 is TGTGCCAGCAGTGATGCCGGGGCTCGGAATGAGCAGTTCTTC.

This CDR3 is CASSLALGRRQYF. The CDR3, as DNA: TGTGCCAGCAGCTTAGCTTTGGGACGGAGGCAGTATTTT. The rearrangement links TRBV7-9 to TRBJ2-3, with D perhaps matching TRBD1 or TRBD2 (5 bases each). Trimming took 0 bases from V and 11 from J, leaving 12 bases between them. CDR1 and CDR2 from the germline V gene are SEHNR and FQNEAQ (reference sequence). The CDR3 has 13 residues.

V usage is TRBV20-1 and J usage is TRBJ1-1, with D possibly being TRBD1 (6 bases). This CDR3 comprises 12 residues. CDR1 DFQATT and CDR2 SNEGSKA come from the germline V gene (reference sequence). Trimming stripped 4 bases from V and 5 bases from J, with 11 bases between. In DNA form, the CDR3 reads TGCAGTGCTACAGGGGTCCGTACTGAAGCTTTCTTT. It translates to CSATGVRTEAFF.

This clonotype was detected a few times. CDR3 coding DNA: TGCGCCAGCAGCTTGGCGGGGGTGAAGGATGAAAAACTGTTTTTT. Protein product: CASSLAGVKDEKLFF. The chain uses TRBV5-1 and TRBJ1-4, with a possible D match to TRBD1 (5 bases). V was pared by 0 bases and J by 6 bases, with 12 bases between. Germline values: CDR1 SGHRS, CDR2 YFSETQ. The CDR3 extends over 15 amino acids.

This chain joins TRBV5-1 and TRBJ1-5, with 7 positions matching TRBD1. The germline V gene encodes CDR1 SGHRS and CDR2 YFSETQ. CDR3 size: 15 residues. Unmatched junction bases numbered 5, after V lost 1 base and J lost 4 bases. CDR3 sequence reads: CASSLFPGGNQPQHF. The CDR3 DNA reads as TGCGCCAGCAGCTTGTTTCCAGGGGGAAATCAGCCCCAGCATTTT. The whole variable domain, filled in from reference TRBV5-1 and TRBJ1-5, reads KAGVTQTPRYLIKTRGQQVTLSCSPISGHRSVSWYQQTPGQGLQFLFEYFSETQRNKGNFPGRFSGRQFSNSRSEMNVSTLELGDSALYLCASSLFPGGNQPQHFGDGTRLSIL.

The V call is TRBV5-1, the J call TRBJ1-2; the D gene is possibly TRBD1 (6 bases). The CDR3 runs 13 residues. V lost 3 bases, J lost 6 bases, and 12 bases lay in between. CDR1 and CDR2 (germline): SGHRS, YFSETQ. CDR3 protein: CASSSGQPDGYTF. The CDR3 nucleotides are TGCGCCAGCAGCTCCGGACAGCCCGATGGCTACACCTTC. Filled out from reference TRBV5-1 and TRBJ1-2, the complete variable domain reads KAGVTQTPRYLIKTRGQQVTLSCSPISGHRSVSWYQQTPGQGLQFLFEYFSETQRNKGNFPGRFSGRQFSNSRSEMNVSTLELGDSALYLCASSSGQPDGYTFGSGTRLTVV.

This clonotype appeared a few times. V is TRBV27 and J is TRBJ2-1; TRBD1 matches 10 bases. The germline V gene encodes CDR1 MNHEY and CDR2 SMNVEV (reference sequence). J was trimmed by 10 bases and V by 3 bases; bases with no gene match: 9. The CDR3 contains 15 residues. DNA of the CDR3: TGTGCCAGCAGTTTCGGACAGGGGGGAATAGGAGAGCAGTTCTTC. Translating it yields CASSFGQGGIGEQFF.

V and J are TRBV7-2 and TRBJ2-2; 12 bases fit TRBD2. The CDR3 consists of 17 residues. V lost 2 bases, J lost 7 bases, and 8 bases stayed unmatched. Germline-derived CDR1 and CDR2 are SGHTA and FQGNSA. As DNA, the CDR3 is TGTGCCAGCAGCTTACGACTAGCGGGGGCCCCCGGCGGGGAGCTGTTTTTT. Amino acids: CASSLRLAGAPGGELFF. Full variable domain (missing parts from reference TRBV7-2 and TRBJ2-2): GAGVSQSPSNKVTEKGKDVELRCDPISGHTALYWYRQSLGQGLEFLIYFQGNSAPDKSGLPSDRFSAERTGGSVSTLTIQRTQQEDSAVYLCASSLRLAGAPGGELFFGEGSRLTVL.

This CDR3 reads CASSYAGTSYGYTF. Written as DNA, the CDR3 is TGTGCCAGCAGTTATGCCGGGACGTCCTATGGCTACACCTTC. The chain uses TRBV12-3 or TRBV12-4 and TRBJ1-2; TRBD1 might be the D (5 bases). V shed 4 bases and J shed 4 bases, with 13 bases lying between them. The CDR3 totals 14 residues.

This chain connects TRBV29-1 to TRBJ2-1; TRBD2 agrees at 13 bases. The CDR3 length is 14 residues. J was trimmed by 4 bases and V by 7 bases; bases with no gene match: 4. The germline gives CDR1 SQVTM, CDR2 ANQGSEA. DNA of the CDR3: TGCAGCGGAAGACTAGCGGGAGGATACAATGAGCAGTTCTTC. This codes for CSGRLAGGYNEQFF.

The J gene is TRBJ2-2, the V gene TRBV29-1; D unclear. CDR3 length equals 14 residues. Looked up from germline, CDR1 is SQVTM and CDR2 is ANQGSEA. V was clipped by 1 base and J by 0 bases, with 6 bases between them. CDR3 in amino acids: CSVEGYPNTGELFF. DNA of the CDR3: TGCAGCGTTGAAGGGTACCCGAACACCGGGGAGCTGTTTTTT.

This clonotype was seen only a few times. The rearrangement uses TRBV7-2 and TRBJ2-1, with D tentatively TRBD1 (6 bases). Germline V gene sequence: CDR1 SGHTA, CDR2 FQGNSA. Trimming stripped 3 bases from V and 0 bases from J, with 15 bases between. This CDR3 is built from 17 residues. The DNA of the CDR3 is TGTGCCAGCAGCTTCAAGGGGGTGGCCAGCTCCTACAATGAGCAGTTCTTC. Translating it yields CASSFKGVASSYNEQFF.

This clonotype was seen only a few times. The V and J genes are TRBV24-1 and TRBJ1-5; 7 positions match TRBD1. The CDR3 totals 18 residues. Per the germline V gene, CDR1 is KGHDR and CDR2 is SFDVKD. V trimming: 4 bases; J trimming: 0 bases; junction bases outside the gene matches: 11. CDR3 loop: CATSESGTAHYSNQPQHF. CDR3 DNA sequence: TGTGCCACCAGTGAATCCGGGACAGCGCATTATAGCAATCAGCCCCAGCATTTT.

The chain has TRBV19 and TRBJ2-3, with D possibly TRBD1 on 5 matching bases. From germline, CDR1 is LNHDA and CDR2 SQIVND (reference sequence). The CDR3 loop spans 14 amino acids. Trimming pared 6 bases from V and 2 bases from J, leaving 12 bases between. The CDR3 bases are TGTGCCAGTAGCAAACAGGCAGCCACAGATACGCAGTATTTT. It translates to CASSKQAATDTQYF.

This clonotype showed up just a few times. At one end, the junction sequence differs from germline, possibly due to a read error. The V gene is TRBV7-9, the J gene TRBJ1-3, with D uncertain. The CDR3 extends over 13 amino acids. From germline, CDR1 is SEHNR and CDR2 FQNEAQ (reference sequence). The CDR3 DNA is TGTGCCAGCAACTTAGAAGCGGGGAACACCATATATTTT. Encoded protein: CASNLEAGNTIYF. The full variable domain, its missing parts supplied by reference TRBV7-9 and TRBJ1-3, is DTGVSQNPRHKITKRGQNVTFRCDPISEHNRLYWYRQTLGQGPEFLTYFQNEAQLEKSRLLSDRFSAERPKGSFSTLEIQRTEQGDSAMYLCASNLEAGNTIYFGEGSWLTVV.

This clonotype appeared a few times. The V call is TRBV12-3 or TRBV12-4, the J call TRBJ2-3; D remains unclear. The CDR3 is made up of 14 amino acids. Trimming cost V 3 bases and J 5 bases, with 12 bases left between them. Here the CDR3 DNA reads TGTGCCAGCAGTTTTGAACCCCCCGGAGATACGCAGTATTTT. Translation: CASSFEPPGDTQYF.

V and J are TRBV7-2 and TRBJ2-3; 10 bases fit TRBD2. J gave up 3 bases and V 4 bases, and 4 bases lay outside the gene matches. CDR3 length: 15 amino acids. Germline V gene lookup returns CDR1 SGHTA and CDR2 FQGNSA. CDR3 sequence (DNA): TGTGCCAGCAGCTCCACGGGACTAGCGACAGATACGCAGTATTTT. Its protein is CASSSTGLATDTQYF.

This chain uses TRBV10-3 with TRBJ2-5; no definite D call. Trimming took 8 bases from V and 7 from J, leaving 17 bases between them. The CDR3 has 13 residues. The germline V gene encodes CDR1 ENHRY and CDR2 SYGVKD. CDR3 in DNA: TGTGCCATCGAGGCAGCCCTAGACGGGACCCAGTACTTC. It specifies CAIEAALDGTQYF.

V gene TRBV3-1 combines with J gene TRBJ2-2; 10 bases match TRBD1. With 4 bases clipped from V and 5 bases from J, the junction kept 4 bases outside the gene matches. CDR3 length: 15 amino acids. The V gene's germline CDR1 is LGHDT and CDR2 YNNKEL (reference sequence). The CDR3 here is CASSLRDRGTGELFF. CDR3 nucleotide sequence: TGTGCCAGCAGCCTCCGGGACAGGGGTACCGGGGAGCTGTTTTTT.

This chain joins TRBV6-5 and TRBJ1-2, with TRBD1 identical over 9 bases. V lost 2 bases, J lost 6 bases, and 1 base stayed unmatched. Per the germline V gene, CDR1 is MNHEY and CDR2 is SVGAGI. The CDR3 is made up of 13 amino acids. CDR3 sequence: CASSYRDRDGYTF. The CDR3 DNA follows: TGTGCCAGCAGTTACCGGGACAGGGATGGCTACACCTTC.

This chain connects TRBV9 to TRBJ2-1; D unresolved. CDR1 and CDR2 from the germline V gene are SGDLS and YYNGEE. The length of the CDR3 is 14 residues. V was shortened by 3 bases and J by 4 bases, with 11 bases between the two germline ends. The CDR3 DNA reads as TGTGCCAGCAGCGCAACGACGGCGTACAATGAGCAGTTCTTC. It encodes CASSATTAYNEQFF. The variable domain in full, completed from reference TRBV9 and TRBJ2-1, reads DSGVTQTPKHLITATGQRVTLRCSPRSGDLSVYWYQQSLDQGLQFLIQYYNGEERAKGNILERFSAQQFPDLHSELNLSSLELGDSALYFCASSATTAYNEQFFGPGTRLTVL.

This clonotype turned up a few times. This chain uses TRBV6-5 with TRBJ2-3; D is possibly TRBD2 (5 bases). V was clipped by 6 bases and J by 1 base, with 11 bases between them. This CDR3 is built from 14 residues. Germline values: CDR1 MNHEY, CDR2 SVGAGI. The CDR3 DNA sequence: TGTGCCAGCAGGACAAACGGGGGCACAGATACGCAGTATTTT. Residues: CASRTNGGTDTQYF.